The 26 T cell receptor beta chains below come from one sample, sequenced in a study of cytomegalovirus exposure and HLA in healthy donors. The PCR made use of 60 Vbeta and 13 Jbeta primers. Profiled with immunoSEQ multiplex PCR; TCRdb holds only in-frame clones, not every one. The profile covers about 160,000 clones, with around 84% appearing a single time and roughly 6.5% taken by the ten largest. The specimen sequenced was PBMCs. These receptor sequences come from a middle-aged man in good health and CMV-seropositive.

The chain carries TRBV6-6 and TRBJ2-7; TRBD1 matches 9 bases. Per germline, CDR1 MNHNY and CDR2 SVGAGI (reference sequence). V lost 4 bases, J lost 5 bases, and 9 bases stayed unmatched. The CDR3 spans 15 residues. The CDR3, as DNA: TGTGCCAGCAGTTCGACAGGGGGGGGTTTCAACGAGCAGTACTTC. It yields the protein CASSSTGGGFNEQYF.

The chain recombines TRBV7-2 with TRBJ2-5; 8 nucleotides agree with TRBD1. After removal of 5 bases from V and 5 bases from J, the junction contained 7 bases not matched to a gene. This CDR3 contains 14 residues. Germline-derived CDR1 and CDR2 are SGHTA and FQGNSA. The CDR3 DNA is TGTGCCAGCAGCCCTGGGACAGGCAGGGAGACCCAGTACTTC. Translating gives CASSPGTGRETQYF.

This chain connects TRBV2 to TRBJ1-1; D remains ambiguous. Trimming shortened V by 3 bases and J by 0 bases, and 8 bases separated the two germline ends. CDR1 is SNHLY and CDR2 is FYNNEI in the germline V gene. The CDR3 contains 14 residues. CDR3 protein: CASSEGRVNTEAFF. Written as DNA, the CDR3 is TGTGCCAGCAGTGAGGGCAGAGTGAACACTGAAGCTTTCTTT. Together with reference TRBV2 and TRBJ1-1, the CDR3 gives the full variable domain: EPEVTQTPSHQVTQMGQEVILRCVPISNHLYFYWYRQILGQKVEFLVSFYNNEISEKSEIFDDQFSVERPDGSNFTLKIRSTKLEDSAMYFCASSEGRVNTEAFFGQGTRLTVV.

The genes are TRBV2 and TRBJ2-3; the match to TRBD2 covers 12 bases. The CDR3 spans 14 residues. Per germline, CDR1 SNHLY and CDR2 FYNNEI. V shed 8 bases, J shed 2 bases, and the junction held 2 bases outside the gene matches. The CDR3 DNA reads as TGTGCCAGCCGACTAGCGGGGGACACAGATACGCAGTATTTT. Its protein is CASRLAGDTDTQYF.

The chain links TRBV5-1 to TRBJ1-4; TRBD1 matches 9 bases. V was clipped by 3 bases and J by 8 bases; unmatched bases: 8. Germline V gene data show CDR1 as SGHRS and CDR2 as YFSETQ. The CDR3 is made up of 15 amino acids. The CDR3: CASSSTGTGKEKLFF. The CDR3 bases are TGCGCCAGCAGCTCCACCGGGACAGGGAAGGAAAAACTGTTTTTT. Filled out from reference TRBV5-1 and TRBJ1-4, the complete variable domain reads KAGVTQTPRYLIKTRGQQVTLSCSPISGHRSVSWYQQTPGQGLQFLFEYFSETQRNKGNFPGRFSGRQFSNSRSEMNVSTLELGDSALYLCASSSTGTGKEKLFFGSGTQLSVL.

The chain joins TRBV10-3 to TRBJ2-1; TRBD2 aligns across 7 bases. CDR3 length: 16 residues. CDR1 is ENHRY and CDR2 is SYGVKD in the germline V gene. V shed 3 bases, J shed 5 bases, and the junction held 10 bases outside the gene matches. The CDR3 protein is CAISDSRRENDNEQFF. For the CDR3, the DNA is TGTGCCATCAGTGATTCGCGGCGGGAGAATGACAATGAGCAGTTCTTC.

CDR3 sequence: CASSVLAEQYF. DNA of the CDR3: TGTGCCAGCAGCGTCCTCGCGGAGCAGTACTTC. This chain joins TRBV5-6 and TRBJ2-7; D is uncertain. CDR3 length: 11 residues. Between the trimmed V and J ends, which lost 4 bases and 7 bases, there was a span of 9 bases. CDR1 and CDR2 (germline): SGHDT, YYEEEE.

J is TRBJ2-2 and V is TRBV15; D gene uncertain. In germline, CDR1 is LNHNV, CDR2 YYDKDF (reference sequence). The CDR3 consists of 12 residues. V dropped 7 bases and J dropped 4 bases, with 7 bases sitting between them. CDR3 in DNA: TGTGCCACCAACGGGTTCACCGGGGAGCTGTTTTTT. It yields the protein CATNGFTGELFF.

On this clone itself: Other nucleotide sequences from this sample produce the same CDR3. The chain carries TRBV27 and TRBJ2-4, with D perhaps TRBD2 (6 bases). Germline CDR1 and CDR2: MNHEY and SMNVEV (reference sequence). The CDR3 spans 17 residues. Trimming cost V 5 bases and J 7 bases, with 24 bases left between them. The CDR3 reads CASSVGGLAGFSNIQYF. For the CDR3, the DNA is TGTGCCAGCAGTGTAGGCGGACTGGCGGGATTTTCGAACATTCAGTACTTC.

The rearrangement joins TRBV6-1 to TRBJ2-5, with 7 nucleotides matching TRBD1. The end of the DNA aligns better with TRBJ2-7, so the J call may be wrong. The CDR3 is made up of 13 amino acids. Germline V gene lookup returns CDR1 MNHNS and CDR2 SASEGT. CDR3 amino acids: CASSQGVSYEQYF. For the CDR3, the DNA is TGTGCCAGCAGCCAGGGGGTGTCCTACGAGCAGTACTTC.

The chain recombines TRBV9 with TRBJ2-2, with D tentatively TRBD2 (6 bases). The CDR3 is 14 residues long. V shed 8 bases and J shed 6 bases, with 17 bases lying between them. In germline, CDR1 is SGDLS, CDR2 YYNGEE. In DNA form, the CDR3 reads TGTGCCAGTACCCAGACACTAGCATCCGGGGAGCTGTTTTTT. Amino acid sequence: CASTQTLASGELFF.

The chain recombines TRBV27 with TRBJ1-1; D call uncertain. This CDR3 has 13 residues. V lost 5 bases and J 6 bases, leaving 13 bases between the germline ends. CDR1 and CDR2 from the germline V gene are MNHEY and SMNVEV (reference sequence). The CDR3 DNA reads TGTGCCAGCAGTGAAAGCGGGAGTCCTGAAGCTTTCTTT. Translating gives CASSESGSPEAFF.

The chain uses TRBV7-3 and TRBJ2-7, with D possibly matching TRBD1 (6 bases). Trimming removed 5 bases at V and 3 bases at J, with 20 bases between. The CDR3 runs to 16 residues. Germline values: CDR1 SGHTA, CDR2 FQGTGA. CDR3 protein: CASSPPRGRGNYEQYV. The CDR3 DNA reads TGTGCCAGCAGCCCACCCCGGGGCAGGGGAAACTACGAGCAGTACGTC.

Only a few counts were recorded for this clone. This chain connects TRBV11-2 to TRBJ1-5, with TRBD1 as a possible D gene (6 bases). This CDR3 comprises 14 residues. In germline, CDR1 is SGHAT, CDR2 FQNNGV. Trimming stripped 3 bases from V and 7 bases from J, with 13 bases between. The CDR3 sequence: CASSLGQGPQPQHF. The DNA of the CDR3 is TGTGCCAGCAGCTTGGGTCAGGGGCCCCAGCCCCAGCATTTT.

The chain links TRBV7-9 to TRBJ2-5; 7 nucleotides align to TRBD1. With V trimmed by 8 bases and J by 4 bases, 7 bases remained unmatched. This CDR3 is 13 amino acids long. Germline CDR1 and CDR2: SEHNR and FQNEAQ (reference sequence). This chain's CDR3 is CASSPTGLETQYF. CDR3 DNA: TGTGCCAGCTCACCGACAGGGTTAGAGACCCAGTACTTC.

This chain connects TRBV28 to TRBJ2-5; D gene uncertain. CDR3 length equals 15 residues. V was pared by 2 bases and J by 5 bases, with 15 bases between. Germline-derived CDR1 and CDR2 are MDHEN and SYDVKM. The CDR3 spells CASSLARPGGETQYF. For the CDR3, the DNA is TGTGCCAGCAGTTTAGCCCGACCGGGTGGGGAGACCCAGTACTTC. Full variable domain (rest looked up from reference TRBV28 and TRBJ2-5): DVKVTQSSRYLVKRTGEKVFLECVQDMDHENMFWYRQDPGLGLRLIYFSYDVKMKEKGDIPEGYSVSREKKERFSLILESASTNQTSMYLCASSLARPGGETQYFGPGTRLLVL.

The chain employs TRBV25-1 and TRBJ2-5, with 9 bases matching TRBD2. CDR1 is MGHDK and CDR2 is SYGVNS in the germline V gene. This CDR3 spans 15 amino acids. The J segment lost 5 bases and the V segment lost 8 bases, leaving 12 bases of the junction unmatched. CDR3: CASSLRSGGSETQYF. The CDR3, as DNA: TGTGCCAGCTCCTTGCGTAGCGGGGGTTCCGAGACCCAGTACTTC. The whole variable domain, filled in from reference TRBV25-1 and TRBJ2-5, reads EADIYQTPRYLVIGTGKKITLECSQTMGHDKMYWYQQDPGMELHLIHYSYGVNSTEKGDLSSESTVSRIRTEHFPLTLESARPSHTSQYLCASSLRSGGSETQYFGPGTRLLVL.

This clone was picked up a small number of times. J is TRBJ2-1 and V is TRBV6-1, with D perhaps TRBD2 (5 bases). Germline V gene sequence: CDR1 MNHNS, CDR2 SASEGT. Trimming shortened V by 8 bases and J by 5 bases, and 13 bases separated the two germline ends. This CDR3 has 13 amino acids. The CDR3 sequence: CASRFSVNNEQFF. The DNA for the CDR3 is TGTGCCAGCCGATTTAGCGTAAACAATGAGCAGTTCTTC.

J is TRBJ2-2 and V is TRBV5-4; the D gene is possibly TRBD1 (6 bases). Per germline, CDR1 SGHNT and CDR2 YYREEE (reference sequence). V was cut by 2 bases and J by 1 base, with 9 bases left in between. The CDR3 extends over 15 amino acids. The CDR3 here is CASSLRGQNTGELFF. The CDR3 DNA is TGTGCCAGCAGCTTACGGGGACAGAACACCGGGGAGCTGTTTTTT.

In DNA form, the CDR3 reads TGTGCCAGCAGACTACTTGGCTCTGGAAACACCATATATTTT. It translates to CASRLLGSGNTIYF. J is TRBJ1-3 and V is TRBV28; no clear D gene. Germline V lookup: CDR1 MDHEN, CDR2 SYDVKM. The CDR3 consists of 14 residues. Trimming left V 6 bases short and J 0 bases short, with 9 bases between.

The V gene is TRBV6-5, the J gene TRBJ2-7; 7 nucleotides align to TRBD1. With 6 bases clipped from V and 6 bases from J, the junction kept 11 bases outside the gene matches. Germline V gene sequence: CDR1 MNHEY, CDR2 SVGAGI. CDR3 size: 14 residues. The CDR3 coding sequence is TGTGCCAGCAGCCTCGGACAGGTTACGATCGAGCAGTACTTC. This sequence encodes CASSLGQVTIEQYF.

The CDR3 DNA reads TGCGCCAGCAGCTCCGTAGACATTCGCTCTGGAAACACCATATATTTT. Amino acids: CASSSVDIRSGNTIYF. The rearrangement joins TRBV5-1 to TRBJ1-3, with D hard to call. CDR3 length: 16 amino acids. Germline V gives CDR1 SGHRS, CDR2 YFSETQ. The germline V and J ends were trimmed by 3 bases and 0 bases, with 13 bases remaining between them.

J is TRBJ1-2 and V is TRBV5-6; weak D call: TRBD1 (5 bases). The V end lost 0 bases, the J end lost 6 bases, and 12 bases lay between the germline ends. Looked up from germline, CDR1 is SGHDT and CDR2 is YYEEEE. The CDR3 extends over 14 amino acids. Here the CDR3 DNA reads TGTGCCAGCAGCTTGGGTAACCCGACAGATGGCTACACCTTC. Translation gives CASSLGNPTDGYTF.

The chain employs TRBV28 and TRBJ2-3; D is unresolved. Per the germline V gene, CDR1 is MDHEN and CDR2 is SYDVKM. This CDR3 contains 12 residues. Trimming took 4 bases from V and 5 from J, leaving 7 bases between them. The DNA of the CDR3 is TGTGCCAGCAGTTCGGTTTTAGATACGCAGTATTTT. Translating it yields CASSSVLDTQYF.

The chain carries TRBV5-6 and TRBJ1-6, with D perhaps TRBD1 (6 bases). The V and J ends lost 1 base and 0 bases respectively, with 17 bases between them. The CDR3 consists of 19 residues. The germline V gene encodes CDR1 SGHDT and CDR2 YYEEEE. The CDR3 DNA sequence: TGTGCCAGCAGCTTGCGTCGAACAGGGAAAGCCTCCTATAATTCACCCCTCCACTTT. Protein: CASSLRRTGKASYNSPLHF.

As to this clone: Its ends do not fully match the called genes, so a read error is possible. This sequence joins TRBV2 and TRBJ1-4; 8 bases map to TRBD1. The CDR3 sequence is 16 residues long. The germline gives CDR1 SNHLY, CDR2 FYNNEI. CDR3 DNA: TGTGCCAGCAGAGACTCAGGGGGCTTGGGTAATGAAAAACTATTTTTT. It specifies CASRDSGGLGNEKLFF.